There are a few counts of the clone carrying this T cell receptor beta chain. The data were taken from a study of T cells in Graves' hyperthyroidism and ophthalmopathy. Trimming cost V 5 bases and J 2 bases, with 7 bases left between them. CDR1 is SGHTA and CDR2 is FQGNSA in the germline V gene. This CDR3 has 13 residues. Amplified TCR beta CDR3 regions came from RNA transcripts. The TCR CDR3 first-round RT-PCR relied on the HTBI primer set. MiXCR, applied by TCRdb to the multiplex PCR reads, yields one record per CDR3 protein. Here the sample spans approximately 610,000 distinct CDR3 sequences, roughly 17% being singletons.

V gene TRBV7-2 combines with J gene TRBJ2-1, with no clear D. Sequencing was done on a sample of blood. The receptor was derived from a woman younger than 30 with Graves' hyperthyroidism. CDR3 loop: CASSRPAYNEQFF. The CDR3 DNA follows: TGTGCCAGCAGCCGCCCGGCCTACAATGAGCAGTTCTTC.